This T cell receptor beta chain was retrieved from a study of T cell responses to AZD1222 COVID-19 vaccine. As for the study in general: Pooling of second doses given at about 4 or about 12 weeks was done.

Whole-study findings and limits: Only a handful of AZD1222 recipients were seropositive at baseline. Regions 160-218 and 743-854 held dominance among vaccine-associated CD4 TCRs, which spanned spike.

Points on this clone: Its matching antigen is unknown.

This CDR3 comprises 15 residues. Germline V gene sequence: CDR1 KGHSH, CDR2 LQKENI. V was shortened by 3 bases and J by 2 bases, with 11 bases between the two germline ends. Libraries were prepared by immunoSEQ multiplex PCR; TCRdb keeps only in-frame clonotypes and omits some of them. The data show roughly 100,000 clones, over 90% seen once. Specimen: peripheral blood, collected on day 0 of AZD1222 vaccination. The V call is TRBV18, the J call TRBJ1-5; maybe TRBD1 (6 bases). The source of this sequence is an adult in good health. The CDR3 region is CASSPQGNGNQPQHF. DNA of the CDR3: TGTGCCAGCTCACCTCAGGGGAATGGCAATCAGCCCCAGCATTTT.